The source of this T cell receptor (beta chain) is a study of identical twins. Study observations and caveats: In zero-insertion analyses, partial confounding could arise from invariant MAIT and iNKT cells.

This clonotype was seen only a few times. Its antigen remains unknown. Via MiXCR, TCRdb re-called the 5' RACE reads, giving one row per CDR3 protein. The sample consists of hundreds of thousands of distinct CDR3 sequences, around 8.1% of them appearing once. Trimming at V came to 3 bases and at J to 7 bases, leaving 8 bases not matched to a gene. Germline CDR1 is LGHNA and CDR2 is YNFKEQ. There are 14 residues in the CDR3. These data also featured in a second study, about yellow fever vaccine responses in identical twins.

This sequence joins TRBV4-2 and TRBJ1-2, with 7 nucleotides matching TRBD1. This TCR was recovered from a woman in her late teens or twenties in good health. Source material: memory (CD45RO+) T cells sorted from blood. The CDR3 loop is CASSQRPGQTGYTF. CDR3 in DNA: TGTGCCAGCAGCCAGAGACCGGGACAGACTGGCTACACCTTC.